This TCR beta chain appears in the sequencing data of a study of blood T cells in healthy people across ages. Primed by a sample-barcoded 5' primer and a J-beta primer mix, a second PCR proceeded for about 6 to 12 cycles. TCRdb reprocessed the 5' RACE reads with MiXCR, giving one entry per CDR3 protein. The repertoire holds 1.5 million to 2 million distinct CDR3 sequences, with about 50% as singletons. This clonotype was detected only a few times. The extraction recovered at least 5.5 micrograms of total RNA per sample. Germline V gene sequence: CDR1 MNHEY, CDR2 SVGAGI. CDR3 length: 15 residues. The clonotype was recovered from a woman aged 40-49 years in good health. Sequencing was done on a sample of blood. The V gene is TRBV6-5, the J gene TRBJ2-4, with TRBD1 as a possible D gene (7 bases). The J call could be wrong; TRBJ2-7 is a better fit for the DNA end. The DNA for the CDR3 is TGTGCCAGCAGTCCTAGGGGGCGCGGGACCAACGAGCAGTACTTC. Translating it yields CASSPRGRGTNEQYF.